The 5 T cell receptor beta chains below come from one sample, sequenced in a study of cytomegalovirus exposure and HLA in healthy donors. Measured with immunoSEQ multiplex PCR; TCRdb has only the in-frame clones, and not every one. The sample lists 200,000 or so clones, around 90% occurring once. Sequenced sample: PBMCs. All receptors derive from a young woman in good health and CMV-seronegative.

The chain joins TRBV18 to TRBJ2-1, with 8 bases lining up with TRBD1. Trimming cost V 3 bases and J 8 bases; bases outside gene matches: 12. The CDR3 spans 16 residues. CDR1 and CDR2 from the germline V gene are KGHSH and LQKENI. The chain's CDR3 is CASSPALDRVAHEQFF. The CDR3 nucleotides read TGTGCCAGCTCACCGGCGCTGGACAGGGTAGCCCATGAGCAGTTCTTC.

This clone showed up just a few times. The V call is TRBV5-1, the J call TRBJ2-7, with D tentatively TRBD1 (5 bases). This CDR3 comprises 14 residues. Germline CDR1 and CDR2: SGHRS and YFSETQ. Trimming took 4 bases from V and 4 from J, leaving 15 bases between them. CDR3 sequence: CASSLAVGAYEQYF. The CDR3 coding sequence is TGCGCCAGCAGCCTGGCGGTTGGGGCGTACGAGCAGTACTTC.

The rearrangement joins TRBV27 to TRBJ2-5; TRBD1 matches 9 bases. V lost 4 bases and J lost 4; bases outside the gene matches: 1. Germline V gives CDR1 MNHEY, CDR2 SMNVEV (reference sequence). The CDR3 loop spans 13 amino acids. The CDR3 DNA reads TGTGCCAGCAGTTCGACAGGGGGAGAGACCCAGTACTTC. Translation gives CASSSTGGETQYF.

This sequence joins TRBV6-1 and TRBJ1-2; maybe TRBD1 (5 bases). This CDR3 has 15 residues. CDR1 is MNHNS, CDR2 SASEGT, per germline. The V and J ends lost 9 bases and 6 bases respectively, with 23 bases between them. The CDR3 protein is CASTRKGSPDHGYTF. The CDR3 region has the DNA TGTGCCAGTACCAGAAAGGGGTCCCCGGACCATGGCTACACCTTC.

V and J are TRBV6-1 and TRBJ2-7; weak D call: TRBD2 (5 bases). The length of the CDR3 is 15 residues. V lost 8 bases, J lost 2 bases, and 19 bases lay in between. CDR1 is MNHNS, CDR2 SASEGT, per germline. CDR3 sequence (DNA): TGTGCCAGCGAGTTCTCGGGCCGACTACCCTACGAGCAGTACTTC. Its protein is CASEFSGRLPYEQYF.